The 28 T cell receptor beta chains given below trace back to one sample, sequenced in a study of cytomegalovirus exposure and HLA in healthy donors. Amplification used 60 Vbeta primers and 13 Jbeta primers. Repertoires were generated with immunoSEQ multiplex PCR, while TCRdb's copy carries only in-frame clones and drops some. The sample holds about 140,000 clones, roughly four fifths seen once. The specimen sequenced was PBMCs. These receptors all stem from a woman aged 40-49 years in good health and CMV-seronegative.

The sample holds one count of this clone. The V and J genes are TRBV7-2 and TRBJ2-4; 7 bases align to TRBD2. The CDR3 is 15 residues long. Germline V gene sequence: CDR1 SGHTA, CDR2 FQGNSA. The V gene end was trimmed by 4 bases and the J gene end by 7 bases; junction bases not matched to a gene: 10. CDR3 DNA: TGTGCCAGCAGCTCAAATGGGGCGGGAGCGAACATTCAGTACTTC. Residues: CASSSNGAGANIQYF.

The V gene is TRBV9, the J gene TRBJ2-5; 10 nucleotides align to TRBD2. From germline, CDR1 is SGDLS and CDR2 YYNGEE. With 3 bases clipped from V and 5 bases from J, the junction kept 10 bases outside the gene matches. The CDR3 sequence is 16 residues long. CDR3: CASSASGRAAGETQYF. CDR3 DNA sequence: TGTGCCAGCAGCGCAAGCGGGAGGGCCGCCGGGGAGACCCAGTACTTC. Full variable domain (remainder filled in from reference TRBV9 and TRBJ2-5): DSGVTQTPKHLITATGQRVTLRCSPRSGDLSVYWYQQSLDQGLQFLIQYYNGEERAKGNILERFSAQQFPDLHSELNLSSLELGDSALYFCASSASGRAAGETQYFGPGTRLLVL.

A few counts support this clone. The V call is TRBV4-3, the J call TRBJ2-5; the match to TRBD2 covers 10 bases. There are 13 residues in the CDR3. CDR1 LGHNA and CDR2 YSLEER come from the germline V gene. With V trimmed by 4 bases and J by 4 bases, 0 bases remained unmatched. CDR3 bases: TGCGCCAGCAGCCGACTAGCGGGAGAGACCCAGTACTTC. It codes for CASSRLAGETQYF.

The CDR3 is CASSPGQFREQYF. The CDR3 DNA is TGTGCCAGCAGTCCCGGACAATTTCGCGAGCAGTACTTC. This rearrangement joins TRBV28 to TRBJ2-7, with D tentatively TRBD1 (5 bases). V was clipped by 5 bases and J by 6 bases, with 14 bases between them. Germline V gene sequence: CDR1 MDHEN, CDR2 SYDVKM. The CDR3 length is 13 residues.

The CDR3 spells CASREAETQYF. The CDR3 DNA is TGCGCCAGCAGGGAGGCAGAGACCCAGTACTTC. The genes are TRBV5-1 and TRBJ2-5, with D possibly being TRBD2 (5 bases). V was trimmed by 5 bases and J by 4 bases, leaving 6 bases between them. The CDR3 has 11 amino acids. Germline loops: CDR1 SGHRS, CDR2 YFSETQ.

The chain joins TRBV19 to TRBJ2-7; D is possibly TRBD2 (6 bases). The CDR3 contains 12 residues. Germline V gene sequence: CDR1 LNHDA, CDR2 SQIVND (reference sequence). Trimming removed 3 bases from V and 4 bases from J, with 7 bases in between. CDR3 residues: CASSIGGYEQYF. The CDR3 nucleotides read TGTGCCAGTAGTATTGGGGGGTACGAGCAGTACTTC.

V is TRBV7-8 and J is TRBJ2-2; TRBD2 matches at 7 bases. Trimming at V came to 2 bases and at J to 5 bases, leaving 11 bases not matched to a gene. Germline V CDR1 and CDR2: SGHVS, FQNEAQ. CDR3 size: 17 residues. Here the CDR3 DNA reads TGTGCCAGCAGCTTATTCAGTGGGGGGGTTTTTACCGGGGAGCTGTTTTTT. This sequence encodes CASSLFSGGVFTGELFF.

The chain is built from TRBV7-2 and TRBJ1-2, with TRBD1 as a possible D gene (6 bases). V was trimmed by 0 bases and J by 1 base, leaving 9 bases between them. Germline CDR1 and CDR2: SGHTA and FQGNSA. The CDR3 extends over 15 amino acids. The CDR3 spells CASSLATGLNYGYTF. The CDR3 coding sequence is TGTGCCAGCAGCTTAGCCACAGGGCTTAACTATGGCTACACCTTC.

The chain is built from TRBV6-1 and TRBJ2-3, with 10 bases fitting TRBD2. Germline loops: CDR1 MNHNS, CDR2 SASEGT. The CDR3 has 16 amino acids. V was pared by 2 bases and J by 3 bases, with 5 bases of the junction left unmatched. CDR3 protein: CASSEIAGGKTDTQYF. In DNA, the CDR3 is TGTGCCAGCAGTGAAATAGCGGGAGGCAAAACAGATACGCAGTATTTT.

The chain joins TRBV5-1 to TRBJ2-5; D may be TRBD2 (6 bases). V lost 1 base and J 4 bases, leaving 14 bases between the germline ends. The germline gives CDR1 SGHRS, CDR2 YFSETQ. The CDR3 is made up of 15 amino acids. The CDR3 loop reads CASSLNGSPGETQYF. The CDR3 coding sequence is TGCGCCAGCAGCTTGAACGGGAGTCCGGGAGAGACCCAGTACTTC.

This chain connects TRBV11-2 to TRBJ1-6; perhaps TRBD1 as D (5 bases). The ends were cut back, 6 bases at V and 6 bases at J, with 9 bases in the middle. The CDR3 loop spans 13 amino acids. Germline values: CDR1 SGHAT, CDR2 FQNNGV. The DNA of the CDR3 is TGTGCCAGCAGAACGCAGGGTAATTCACCCCTCCACTTT. This codes for CASRTQGNSPLHF. The whole variable domain, remainder taken from reference TRBV11-2 and TRBJ1-6, is EAGVAQSPRYKIIEKRQSVAFWCNPISGHATLYWYQQILGQGPKLLIQFQNNGVVDDSQLPKDRFSAERLKGVDSTLKIQPAKLEDSAVYLCASRTQGNSPLHFGNGTRLTVT.

The V gene is TRBV2, the J gene TRBJ1-2; no definite D call. This CDR3 contains 18 residues. V was pared by 0 bases and J by 7 bases, with 24 bases between. CDR1 is SNHLY, CDR2 FYNNEI, per germline. CDR3 sequence reads: CASSEALKFAGLAGGYTF. DNA of the CDR3: TGTGCCAGCAGTGAAGCGCTTAAGTTCGCCGGGTTAGCTGGTGGCTACACCTTC.

V gene TRBV19 combines with J gene TRBJ2-7; 10 positions agree with TRBD2. The V gene end was trimmed by 1 base and the J gene end by 3 bases; junction bases not matched to a gene: 9. From germline, CDR1 is LNHDA and CDR2 SQIVND (reference sequence). CDR3 length: 17 residues. The DNA of the CDR3 is TGTGCCAGTAGTATAGCTTCCGAAGCGGGAGGGGACTACGAGCAGTACTTC. This codes for CASSIASEAGGDYEQYF.

The rearrangement joins TRBV27 to TRBJ2-3, with TRBD1 as a possible D gene (5 bases). CDR1 is MNHEY and CDR2 is SMNVEV in the germline V gene (reference sequence). V was clipped by 5 bases and J by 0 bases, with 9 bases between them. This CDR3 has 14 amino acids. The CDR3 loop is CASSRQGSTDTQYF. In DNA form, the CDR3 reads TGTGCCAGCAGTCGGCAGGGAAGCACAGATACGCAGTATTTT.

This chain connects TRBV27 to TRBJ2-1; TRBD2 aligns across 13 bases. This CDR3 is built from 16 residues. Germline loops: CDR1 MNHEY, CDR2 SMNVEV (reference sequence). Trimming at V came to 2 bases and at J to 5 bases, leaving 3 bases not matched to a gene. CDR3 nucleotides: TGTGCCAGCAGTTTAAGGGGACTAGCGGGAAACAATGAGCAGTTCTTC. This encodes CASSLRGLAGNNEQFF.

The chain couples TRBV19 to TRBJ2-3; perhaps TRBD1 as D (5 bases). The CDR3 consists of 13 residues. Germline V gene lookup returns CDR1 LNHDA and CDR2 SQIVND (reference sequence). V dropped 6 bases and J dropped 1 base, with 8 bases sitting between them. The CDR3 loop reads CASRDRGTDTQYF. The CDR3 nucleotides read TGTGCCAGTAGAGACAGAGGCACAGATACGCAGTATTTT.

This chain connects TRBV5-1 to TRBJ2-6; TRBD2 is a possible D gene (7 bases). V lost 0 bases and J 4 bases, leaving 11 bases between the germline ends. The CDR3 has 16 amino acids. Looked up from germline, CDR1 is SGHRS and CDR2 is YFSETQ. The CDR3 nucleotides are TGCGCCAGCAGCTTGGACGGGGGGCCGGGGGCCAACGTCCTGACTTTC. Its translation is CASSLDGGPGANVLTF.

This clone was detected once. The CDR3 region has the DNA TGTGCCAGCGGTGGGACAGGGGAGGACACCATATATTTT. It codes for CASGGTGEDTIYF. This chain links TRBV2 with TRBJ1-3, with 10 nucleotides matching TRBD1. J gave up 8 bases and V 8 bases, and 6 bases lay outside the gene matches. Germline V gene lookup returns CDR1 SNHLY and CDR2 FYNNEI. The CDR3 loop spans 13 amino acids.

V gene TRBV25-1 combines with J gene TRBJ2-1; 7 bases agree with TRBD2. The CDR3 spans 15 residues. Unmatched junction bases numbered 9, after V lost 6 bases and J lost 4 bases. Germline V gene sequence: CDR1 MGHDK, CDR2 SYGVNS. This CDR3 reads CASSLAVTSYNEQFF. The CDR3 coding sequence is TGTGCCAGCAGCCTAGCGGTTACCAGTTACAATGAGCAGTTCTTC.

This chain connects TRBV7-8 to TRBJ2-2, with 9 positions matching TRBD2. Looked up from germline, CDR1 is SGHVS and CDR2 is FQNEAQ. CDR3 size: 19 residues. With 4 bases clipped from V and 4 bases from J, the junction kept 16 bases outside the gene matches. The CDR3 region has the DNA TGTGCCAGCAGCTATCTTCCCCTGACTAGCGGAACGATCACCGGGGAGCTGTTTTTT. Amino acids: CASSYLPLTSGTITGELFF. Together with reference TRBV7-8 and TRBJ2-2, the CDR3 gives the full variable domain: GAGVSQSPRYKVAKRGQDVALRCDPISGHVSLFWYQQALGQGPEFLTYFQNEAQLDKSGLPSDRFFAERPEGSVSTLKIQRTQQEDSAVYLCASSYLPLTSGTITGELFFGEGSRLTVL.

The rearrangement uses TRBV6-1 and TRBJ2-5; no firm D call. From germline, CDR1 is MNHNS and CDR2 SASEGT. The CDR3 is 12 residues long. The V and J ends lost 8 bases and 5 bases respectively, with 12 bases between them. The CDR3 protein is CASLDKSETQYF. CDR3 sequence (DNA): TGTGCCAGCCTTGACAAGTCGGAGACCCAGTACTTC.

J is TRBJ2-1 and V is TRBV5-4; 7 bases are shared with TRBD2. V gave up 1 base and J gave up 4 bases; unmatched junction bases: 5. The CDR3 has 15 amino acids. Germline V gene data show CDR1 as SGHNT and CDR2 as YYREEE (reference sequence). This CDR3 is CASSLSGLGYNEQFF. CDR3 DNA sequence: TGTGCCAGCAGCTTGAGTGGACTAGGTTACAATGAGCAGTTCTTC. Combining the CDR3 with reference TRBV5-4 and TRBJ2-1 gives the whole variable domain ETGVTQSPTHLIKTRGQQVTLRCSSQSGHNTVSWYQQALGQGPQFIFQYYREEENGRGNFPPRFSGLQFPNYSSELNVNALELDDSALYLCASSLSGLGYNEQFFGPGTRLTVL.

The rearrangement uses TRBV5-1 and TRBJ2-1, with TRBD1 identical over 9 bases. CDR3 length equals 16 residues. Germline-derived CDR1 and CDR2 are SGHRS and YFSETQ. V shed 4 bases and J 0 bases; nucleotides not matched to a gene: 5. DNA of the CDR3: TGCGCCAGCAGCCGCCTGACAGGGGGCTCCTACAATGAGCAGTTCTTC. It specifies CASSRLTGGSYNEQFF.

This chain links TRBV5-1 with TRBJ1-1; TRBD1 aligns across 7 bases. The J segment lost 0 bases and the V segment lost 7 bases, leaving 18 bases of the junction unmatched. CDR1 and CDR2 from the germline V gene are SGHRS and YFSETQ. The CDR3 runs to 18 residues. CDR3 sequence reads: CASPSTGIGGGMNTEAFF. The CDR3 coding sequence is TGCGCCAGCCCTTCAACTGGAATAGGGGGCGGGATGAACACTGAAGCTTTCTTT.

The chain combines TRBV28 with TRBJ1-2; D is possibly TRBD1 (5 bases). Germline CDR1 reads MDHEN; CDR2 reads SYDVKM. The V and J ends lost 2 bases and 4 bases respectively, with 20 bases between them. This CDR3 has 17 residues. The CDR3: CASSLRGGRLRGYGYTF. Here the CDR3 DNA reads TGTGCCAGCAGTTTACGGGGCGGGAGACTTCGGGGCTATGGCTACACCTTC.

This clone has a handful of counts. V is TRBV29-1 and J is TRBJ2-3, with TRBD2 as a possible D gene (5 bases). The CDR3 covers 11 residues. V shed 6 bases and J shed 5 bases, with 9 bases lying between them. In germline, CDR1 is SQVTM, CDR2 ANQGSEA. The CDR3 sequence: CSVLGGDTQYF. In DNA form, the CDR3 reads TGCAGCGTCCTTGGAGGAGATACGCAGTATTTT.

Only a few counts were recorded for this clone. Other DNA sequences in the sample encode the same CDR3. The rearrangement joins TRBV6-1 to TRBJ2-1; 9 nucleotides match TRBD2. V dropped 3 bases and J dropped 4; count of bases not matched to a gene: 4. Germline values: CDR1 MNHNS, CDR2 SASEGT. This CDR3 comprises 15 residues. CDR3 in amino acids: CASSDLAGGYNEQFF. In DNA form, the CDR3 reads TGTGCCAGCAGTGATTTGGCGGGAGGGTACAATGAGCAGTTCTTC.

V usage is TRBV29-1 and J usage is TRBJ2-1; 8 bases match TRBD1. Germline CDR1 and CDR2: SQVTM and ANQGSEA. V was clipped by 7 bases and J by 9 bases; unmatched bases: 5. This CDR3 has 11 amino acids. CDR3 sequence (DNA): TGCAGCGGGTCCAGGGGGCCTGAGCAGTTCTTC. Its translation is CSGSRGPEQFF.